This T cell receptor beta chain comes out of a study of cytomegalovirus exposure and HLA in healthy donors. Study outcomes and limitations: Evidence from a later analysis indicated that most CMV-associated TCR beta chains looked HLA-restricted.

CDR1 and CDR2 (germline): PRHDT, FYEKMQ (reference sequence). CDR3 size: 19 residues. V lost 5 bases to trimming and J lost 2 bases; unmatched junction nucleotides: 19. Amplification used 60 Vbeta primers and 13 Jbeta primers. The repertoire was sequenced with immunoSEQ multiplex PCR; TCRdb's copy has only in-frame clones and lacks some. Of about 140,000 clones in the sample, around 80% are singletons; the top ten hold over 1%. Healthy bone marrow donors made up the cohort. On this clone itself: The target antigen is unknown.

The sample was PBMCs. This receptor was identified in a male donor in good health and CMV-seropositive. The chain carries TRBV13 and TRBJ2-3; 7 bases are a match to TRBD2. Here the CDR3 reads CASSPRRVLAGEPTDTQYF. The CDR3 DNA sequence: TGTGCCAGCAGCCCTCGCCGCGTCTTGGCGGGAGAGCCCACAGATACGCAGTATTTT.